This T cell receptor (beta chain) appears in the sequencing data of a study of blood T cells in healthy people across ages. A second PCR of roughly 7 to 11 cycles used a sample-barcoded 5' primer and a J-beta primer mix. Via MiXCR, TCRdb re-called the 5' RACE reads, giving one row per CDR3 protein. Counted here are 650,000 to 700,000 distinct CDR3 sequences, more than 45% occurring once; the ten biggest clones make up around an eighth. Germline-derived CDR1 and CDR2 are SGHTA and FQGNSA. V lost 5 bases, J lost 1 base, and 12 bases stayed unmatched. This CDR3 has 17 residues. This sequence originates from a woman of 80 years or more in good health. This chain links TRBV7-2 with TRBJ2-3, with 7 bases identical to TRBD1. The sequenced sample consisted of blood. The CDR3 DNA reads as TGTGCCAGCAGCCCCATCAGGGGGTTCTCACGCACAGATACGCAGTATTTT. Encoded protein: CASSPIRGFSRTDTQYF.